This T cell receptor beta chain appears in the sequencing data of a study of blood T cell repertoires in COVID-19. Germline loops: CDR1 SGHNT, CDR2 YYREEE (reference sequence). With 3 bases clipped from V and 6 bases from J, the junction kept 7 bases outside the gene matches. This CDR3 region has 15 residues. The repertoire was sequenced with immunoSEQ multiplex PCR; TCRdb's copy has only in-frame clones and lacks some. The sample lists about 410,000 clones; around 91% were seen once. The rearrangement links TRBV5-4 to TRBJ2-4; 9 bases are shared with TRBD1. The clonotype was recovered from a woman aged 40 to 49 with COVID-19, enrolled during active disease. The source material was peripheral blood. CDR3 amino acids: CASSSGQGRRNIQYF. The CDR3 DNA is TGTGCCAGCAGCTCGGGACAGGGAAGGCGAAACATTCAGTACTTC.